The rows below give T cell receptor beta chains drawn from one sample of a study of metastatic and nonmetastatic thyroid tumors. TCRdb reassembled clones from the PCR reads with MiXCR. The data contain 15,000 to 20,000 clones, 20% to 25% of them seen just once; the ten biggest clones take up just over 20%. Sequencing used adjacent normal tissue. The receptors come from a female donor with papillary thyroid cancer or a benign thyroid nodule (not recorded which). Some clones in this sample may be carry-over from other donors' samples. Each CDR3 is given with its conserved first and last residue. The D gene is left open where the match is weak. Size tells how often a clone was seen (once, few, many) or the class of an expanded clone, and some rows leave it out.

v_call	j_call	clone_size	d_call	cdr3_nt	cdr3_aa
TRBV5-1	TRBJ1-2	few	TRBD1	TGCGCCAGCAGCTTTAAAGGGGGCGCTAACTATGGCTACACCTTC	CASSFKGGANYGYTF
TRBV28	TRBJ1-2	many	.	TGTGCCAGCAGTTTCCCAGAGTCACGAAACTATGGCTACACCTTC	CASSFPESRNYGYTF
TRBV27	TRBJ2-2	few	.	TGTGCCAGCAGTTTAAGCGGGGAGCTGTTTTTT	CASSLSGELFF
TRBV11-1	TRBJ1-1	.	.	TGTGCCAGCAGCTTAGCTCAGGGGCGATTGAACACTGAAGCTTTCTTT	CASSLAQGRLNTEAFF
TRBV12-3/TRBV12-4	TRBJ2-1	few	TRBD2	TGTGCCAGCGGGGATAGCGGGAATTGGCACAATGAGCAGTTCTTC	CASGDSGNWHNEQFF
TRBV4-3	TRBJ2-7	.	TRBD1	TGCGCCAGCAGCCAAGGTGTACAACAGGGGGGAAGGGGCATGGACTTC	CASSQGVQQGGRGMDF
TRBV5-8	TRBJ2-3	.	.	TGTGCCAGCAGCTTGGCCTGGGGAACAGATACGCAGTATTTT	CASSLAWGTDTQYF
TRBV7-9	TRBJ1-6	.	.	TGTGCCAGCAGCACACAGGGAGGGGGTTCACCCCTCCACTTT	CASSTQGGGSPLHF
TRBV7-2	TRBJ2-1	few	.	TGTGCCAGCAGTTTGGACACAGGAGGTGAGCAGTTCTTC	CASSLDTGGEQFF
TRBV4-1	TRBJ2-7	many	.	TGCGCCAGCAGCCAAGATCGGCGGAACTCCTACGAGCAGTACTTC	CASSQDRRNSYEQYF
TRBV7-2	TRBJ2-7	few	.	TGTGCCAGCAGCTCGAATGGAGTCTACGAGCAGTACTTC	CASSSNGVYEQYF